Below are 26 T cell receptor beta chains sequenced from a single sample in a study of neurological immune-mediated disorders. Via MiXCR, TCRdb re-called the 5' RACE reads, giving one row per CDR3 protein. Among approximately 100,000 distinct CDR3 sequences, 3.5% were seen once, and the ten largest hold 2.5% to 3%. The sample comprised PBMCs. These TCRs come from a woman between 50 and 59 years old with multiple sclerosis.

This clonotype was recorded at least ten times. The chain combines TRBV7-8 with TRBJ1-4, with D maybe TRBD1 (5 bases). Trimming left V 4 bases short and J 8 bases short, with 17 bases between. The CDR3 runs 15 residues. Germline CDR1 reads SGHVS; CDR2 reads FQNEAQ. The CDR3 sequence is CASSSLAGRREKLFF. CDR3 bases: TGTGCCAGCAGCTCCTTGGCAGGGAGAAGAGAAAAACTGTTTTTT.

This clonotype was counted only a few times. This chain connects TRBV7-2 to TRBJ2-7, with 7 bases fitting TRBD1. The CDR3 spans 14 residues. The V gene's germline CDR1 is SGHTA and CDR2 FQGNSA. With V trimmed by 6 bases and J by 0 bases, 5 bases remained unmatched. The CDR3 region has the DNA TGTGCCAGCAGGTCCGGGACAGCCTCCTACGAGCAGTACTTC. Translation gives CASRSGTASYEQYF.

This clonotype was recorded many times. CDR3 in DNA: TGCGCCAGCAGCAAAGAGGCGCACGAGCAGTACTTC. This codes for CASSKEAHEQYF. V gene TRBV5-1 combines with J gene TRBJ2-7, with no clear D. Trimming cost V 4 bases and J 5 bases, with 10 bases left between them. CDR1 is SGHRS and CDR2 is YFSETQ in the germline V gene. The CDR3 runs to 12 residues.

This clonotype was recorded many times. The chain links TRBV10-3 to TRBJ1-5; 8 nucleotides match TRBD1. This CDR3 has 12 amino acids. V was clipped by 10 bases and J by 5 bases; unmatched bases: 4. Germline loops: CDR1 ENHRY, CDR2 SYGVKD. CDR3 DNA sequence: TGTGCCACCGGACAGGGCCATCAGCCCCAGCATTTT. Translating it yields CATGQGHQPQHF.

The table lists this clonotype with many counts. The chain combines TRBV9 with TRBJ1-1, with D hard to call. The CDR3 is made up of 13 amino acids. V was pared by 0 bases and J by 1 base, with 4 bases between. Germline CDR1 and CDR2: SGDLS and YYNGEE. Here the CDR3 reads CASSVGTNTEAFF. Written as DNA, the CDR3 is TGTGCCAGCAGCGTAGGGACGAACACTGAAGCTTTCTTT.

This clonotype came up many times. V and J are TRBV7-6 and TRBJ2-5; the D is unclear. There are 12 residues in the CDR3. V was shortened by 4 bases and J by 2 bases, with 5 bases between the two germline ends. The V gene's germline CDR1 is SGHVS and CDR2 FNYEAQ. CDR3 coding DNA: TGTGCCAGCAGCTCCCGACAAGAGACCCAGTACTTC. Amino acids: CASSSRQETQYF.

Comment on this clonotype: This may be a read error, as it is one base from a much larger clone. The chain uses TRBV4-2 and TRBJ2-6; tentatively, D is TRBD1 (5 bases). Per the germline V gene, CDR1 is LGHNA and CDR2 is YNFKEQ. The CDR3 is 16 amino acids. DNA for the CDR3: TGTGCCAGCAGCTCCCACAGGAGCTCTGGGGCCAAAGTCCTGACTTTC. Its translation: CASSSHRSSGAKVLTF.

The sample holds a few counts of this clonotype. This may be a read error: a much more frequent sequence differs by one nucleotide. The gene calls are TRBV21-1 and TRBJ2-4; the table's D call of TRBD1 was not tested on the DNA. TRBV21-1 represents a pseudogene. The CDR3 sequence is 13 residues long. The CDR3 DNA follows: TGTGCCAGCAGCCGACAGGGTAATAACATTCAGTACTTC. It yields the protein CASSRQGNNIQYF.

The chain joins TRBV4-2 to TRBJ2-6, with D hard to call. In germline, CDR1 is LGHNA, CDR2 YNFKEQ. V dropped 4 bases and J dropped 0 bases, with 4 bases sitting between them. The CDR3 sequence is 14 residues long. The CDR3 nucleotides are TGTGCCAGCAGCCGGCCCTCTGGGGCCAACGTCCTGACTTTC. Translated, it gives CASSRPSGANVLTF.

This clonotype occurred a few times. The CDR3 is CASGLAGNNEQYF. CDR3 nucleotide sequence: TGTGCCAGTGGACTAGCGGGAAACAACGAGCAGTACTTC. The chain joins TRBV2 to TRBJ2-7, with 12 nucleotides matching TRBD2. The germline gives CDR1 SNHLY, CDR2 FYNNEI. CDR3 length: 13 residues. Trimming removed 9 bases from V and 5 bases from J; junction bases left unmatched: 5.

This clonotype was found many times. The chain joins TRBV12-3 or TRBV12-4 to TRBJ2-7; the match to TRBD1 covers 8 bases. The CDR3 totals 16 residues. Trimming removed 3 bases from V and 8 bases from J; junction bases left unmatched: 15. The CDR3 is CASSFSPGQDFGKQYF. The CDR3 DNA follows: TGTGCCAGCAGTTTCTCTCCGGGACAGGATTTCGGGAAGCAGTACTTC.

This clonotype has ten or more counts. The CDR3 sequence: CASLKEREISPLHF. The CDR3 DNA reads TGTGCCAGCCTAAAGGAGAGGGAAATATCACCCCTCCACTTT. J is TRBJ1-6 and V is TRBV12-3 or TRBV12-4; D call uncertain. The ends were cut back, 8 bases at V and 10 bases at J, with 18 bases in the middle. The CDR3 is made up of 14 amino acids.

About this clonotype: A much larger clone lies one base from this, so it may be a read error. The chain joins TRBV19 to TRBJ2-2, with D perhaps TRBD2 (5 bases). The germline V gene has CDR1 LNHDA and CDR2 SQIVND (reference sequence). The CDR3 is made up of 14 amino acids. For the CDR3, the DNA is TGTGCCAGTAGTATCAGTGCGAACACCGGGGAGCTGGTTTTT. This encodes CASSISANTGELVF.

This clonotype was seen a few times. This may be a read error, as it is one base from a much larger clone. V and J are TRBV25-1 and TRBJ2-2, with D possibly being TRBD1 (6 bases). The CDR3 extends over 12 amino acids. Germline CDR1 MGHDK, CDR2 SYGVNS. The DNA of the CDR3 is TGTGCCAGCATCAGGGACACCGGGGCGCTGTTTTTT. Translated, it gives CASIRDTGALFF.

In this sample, this clonotype turned up many times. The rearrangement links TRBV6-2 or TRBV6-3 to TRBJ2-7, with 7 positions matching TRBD1. CDR1 and CDR2 from the germline V gene are MNHEY and SVGEGT. V lost 5 bases to trimming and J lost 2 bases; unmatched junction nucleotides: 9. The CDR3 is 15 residues long. In DNA, the CDR3 is TGTGCCAGCAGTCGAAACAGGGGAATACCCTACGAGCAGTACTTC. Its translation: CASSRNRGIPYEQYF.

This clonotype was counted ten times or more. The chain employs TRBV20-1 and TRBJ2-3; 11 positions match TRBD2. This CDR3 is 15 amino acids long. The V and J ends lost 5 bases and 6 bases, in that order; junction bases with no gene match: 10. In germline, CDR1 is DFQATT, CDR2 SNEGSKA (reference sequence). The CDR3 loop is CSAYSGGAFGDTQYF. Here the CDR3 DNA reads TGCAGTGCTTATAGCGGGGGGGCCTTTGGGGATACGCAGTATTTT.

The sample holds many counts of this clonotype. The chain uses TRBV12-3 or TRBV12-4 and TRBJ2-7, with 7 bases aligning to TRBD1. This CDR3 has 15 amino acids. Trimming removed 6 bases from V and 7 bases from J; junction bases left unmatched: 15. CDR3 sequence: CASSDSGRRQGEQYF. The DNA of the CDR3 is TGTGCCAGCAGCGATTCGGGGCGACGACAGGGAGAGCAGTACTTC.

The table lists this clonotype with many counts. The chain recombines TRBV20-1 with TRBJ2-2; 8 nucleotides line up with TRBD2. The CDR3 sequence is 16 residues long. From germline, CDR1 is DFQATT and CDR2 SNEGSKA (reference sequence). V lost 0 bases to trimming and J lost 0 bases; unmatched junction nucleotides: 3. CDR3 loop: CSARDTSGPNTGELFF. CDR3 bases: TGCAGTGCTAGAGATACTAGCGGCCCGAACACCGGGGAGCTGTTTTTT.

The sample holds many counts of this clonotype. This sequence joins TRBV5-1 and TRBJ2-7; TRBD2 might be the D (7 bases). Germline CDR1 reads SGHRS; CDR2 reads YFSETQ. This CDR3 comprises 14 residues. V lost 1 base, J lost 3 bases, and 11 bases lay in between. The CDR3 DNA is TGCGCCAGCAGCTTGCGGGGGGCCATCTACGAGCAGTACTTC. The encoded protein is CASSLRGAIYEQYF. The complete variable domain, with remaining parts taken from reference TRBV5-1 and TRBJ2-7, reads KAGVTQTPRYLIKTRGQQVTLSCSPISGHRSVSWYQQTPGQGLQFLFEYFSETQRNKGNFPGRFSGRQFSNSRSEMNVSTLELGDSALYLCASSLRGAIYEQYFGPGTRLTVT.

This clonotype was observed at least ten times. V and J are TRBV15 and TRBJ2-3; TRBD1 matches 8 bases. In germline, CDR1 is LNHNV, CDR2 YYDKDF (reference sequence). The CDR3 consists of 13 residues. V gave up 3 bases and J gave up 4 bases; unmatched junction bases: 0. Written as DNA, the CDR3 is TGTGCCACCAGCAGCAGGGGGCCAGATACGCAGTATTTT. Amino acid sequence: CATSSRGPDTQYF.

This clonotype was seen ten or more times. The chain links TRBV27 to TRBJ2-7; 8 positions match TRBD2. This CDR3 region has 15 residues. CDR1 is MNHEY and CDR2 is SMNVEV in the germline V gene (reference sequence). Unmatched junction bases numbered 10, after V lost 7 bases and J lost 2 bases. This CDR3 is CASTSGRVGTYEQYF. CDR3 DNA sequence: TGTGCCAGCACCTCCGGGAGGGTGGGAACCTACGAGCAGTACTTC.

This clonotype was seen many times. The chain uses TRBV20-1 and TRBJ2-1; possibly TRBD1 or TRBD2 for D (5 bases each). Per germline, CDR1 DFQATT and CDR2 SNEGSKA (reference sequence). Trimming took 4 bases from V and 7 from J, leaving 11 bases between them. The CDR3 sequence is 12 residues long. The DNA for the CDR3 is TGCAGTGCTAAGCGGCAGGGTAATGAGCAGTTCTTC. Its translation: CSAKRQGNEQFF.

This clonotype was detected ten times or more. The chain employs TRBV10-3 and TRBJ2-2; D may correspond to TRBD1 or TRBD2 (5 bases each). The CDR3 covers 16 residues. The V end lost 4 bases, the J end lost 9 bases, and 21 bases lay between the germline ends. In germline, CDR1 is ENHRY, CDR2 SYGVKD. The CDR3 DNA reads TGTGCCATCAGTGCCGGGACCACTCCCGCAGCCCGGGAGCTGTTTTTT. It yields the protein CAISAGTTPAARELFF.

This clonotype showed up many times. The CDR3 DNA sequence: TGTGCCAGCAGCTTAGCGGGCCAGCGGGGGACCTACGAGCAGTACTTC. Translation gives CASSLAGQRGTYEQYF. The V call is TRBV7-2, the J call TRBJ2-7, with TRBD2 matching over 8 bases. Germline V gives CDR1 SGHTA, CDR2 FQGNSA. This CDR3 is built from 16 residues. Trimming removed 0 bases from V and 2 bases from J; junction bases left unmatched: 6.

This clonotype was counted ten times or more. V and J are TRBV5-1 and TRBJ1-2; 9 bases are shared with TRBD1. Per germline, CDR1 SGHRS and CDR2 YFSETQ. CDR3 length: 14 residues. Trimming removed 4 bases from V and 2 bases from J; junction bases left unmatched: 3. CDR3 in DNA: TGCGCCAGCAGCCAGACAGGGGGAAACTATGGCTACACCTTC. Protein: CASSQTGGNYGYTF.

This clonotype was found many times. The chain uses TRBV7-8 and TRBJ1-5; D is undetermined. The CDR3 is 13 residues long. The V and J ends lost 7 bases and 5 bases respectively, with 12 bases between them. CDR1 is SGHVS, CDR2 FQNEAQ, per germline. CDR3 amino acids: CASTISAYQPQHF. The CDR3 nucleotides read TGTGCCAGCACCATTTCCGCCTATCAGCCCCAGCATTTT.